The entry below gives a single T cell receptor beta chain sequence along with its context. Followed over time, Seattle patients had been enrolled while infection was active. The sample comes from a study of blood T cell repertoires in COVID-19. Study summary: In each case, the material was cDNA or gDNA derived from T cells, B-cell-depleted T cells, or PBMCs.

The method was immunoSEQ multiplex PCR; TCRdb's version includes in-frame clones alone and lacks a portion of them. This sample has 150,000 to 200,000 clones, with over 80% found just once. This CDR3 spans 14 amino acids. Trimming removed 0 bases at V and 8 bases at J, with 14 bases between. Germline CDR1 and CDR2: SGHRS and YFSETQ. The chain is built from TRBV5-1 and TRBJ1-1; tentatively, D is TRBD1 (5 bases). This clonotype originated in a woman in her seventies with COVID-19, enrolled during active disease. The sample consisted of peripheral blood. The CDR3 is CASSLAQSGSEAFF. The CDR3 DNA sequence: TGCGCCAGCAGCTTGGCCCAGTCAGGGTCGGAAGCTTTCTTT.